These T cell receptor beta chains were read from a single sample in a study of regulatory T cells in long-lasting Graves disease. MiXCR, run by TCRdb on the multiplex PCR reads, gives a single entry per CDR3 protein. The table records fewer than 650,000 distinct CDR3 sequences, 15% to 20% of them present only once. The data were also submitted as part of a second study, on T cells in Graves' hyperthyroidism and ophthalmopathy.

Specimen: peripheral blood mononuclear cells (PBMCs), collected at new diagnosis, from a patient treated with antithyroid drugs. Receptors originate from a man between 18 and 29 years old with Graves disease. Each CDR3 is given with its conserved first and last residue. The D gene is left open where the match is weak. A clone size is listed for some rows: how often the clone was seen (once, few, many), or a class if it is expanded.

j_call v_call d_call clone_size cdr3_aa cdr3_nt
TRBJ2-7 TRBV30 . many CACREGTGLGEQYF TGTGCCTGTAGGGAGGGGACAGGTCTTGGCGAGCAGTACTTC
TRBJ2-1 TRBV24-1 TRBD1 many CATSDSGQGHNEQFF TGTGCCACCAGTGATTCGGGACAGGGACACAATGAGCAGTTCTTC
TRBJ1-6 TRBV5-4 . few CASSLAETPNSPLHF TGTGCCAGCAGCTTGGCCGAGACACCGAATTCACCCCTCCACTTT
TRBJ1-3 TRBV7-9 TRBD1 many CASSSGGSGNTIYF TGTGCCAGCAGCTCAGGGGGCTCTGGAAACACCATATATTTT
TRBJ1-1 TRBV10-3 . . CAISEEGREVDTEAFF TGTGCCATCAGTGAGGAGGGGAGGGAAGTTGACACTGAAGCTTTCTTT
TRBJ2-1 TRBV3-1 . many CASSPGIENNEQFF TGTGCCAGCAGCCCCGGGATAGAGAACAATGAGCAGTTCTTC
TRBJ2-2 TRBV10-3 TRBD2 few CAISYSGSQTGELFF TGTGCCATCAGTTATAGCGGGAGCCAAACCGGGGAGCTGTTTTTT
TRBJ2-7 TRBV6-1 . . CASPSDSLNEQYF TGTGCCAGCCCCTCGGACTCATTAAACGAGCAGTACTTC
TRBJ1-5 TRBV5-8 . . CASSLGPFYELNQPQHF TGTGCCAGCAGCTTGGGACCTTTTTATGAGTTGAATCAGCCCCAGCATTTT
TRBJ2-3 TRBV5-1 . many CASRRGQSTDTQYF TGCGCCAGCAGGAGGGGACAAAGCACAGATACGCAGTATTTT
TRBJ2-7 TRBV20-1 TRBD1 few CSARVSGTGWYQGYEQYF TGCAGTGCTAGAGTCTCCGGGACAGGGTGGTATCAAGGCTACGAGCAGTACTTC
TRBJ2-5 TRBV20-1 . many CSAEVWRSQETQYF TGCAGCGCCGAAGTCTGGAGGTCCCAAGAGACCCAGTACTTC
TRBJ1-1 TRBV6-1 . . CASTGLSPRNTEAFF TGTGCCAGCACGGGTCTCAGTCCACGGAACACTGAAGCTTTCTTT
TRBJ2-1 TRBV7-9 . . CASSSGAGSYNEQFF TGTGCCAGCAGCTCAGGGGCGGGAAGTTACAATGAGCAGTTCTTC
TRBJ1-1 TRBV19 TRBD1 few CASKPGQGFTEAFF TGTGCCAGTAAGCCGGGACAGGGGTTCACTGAAGCTTTCTTT
TRBJ2-1 TRBV6-6 . few CASSYSLTVVYNEQFF TGTGCCAGCAGTTACTCGTTAACGGTTGTATACAATGAGCAGTTCTTC
TRBJ2-7 TRBV20-1 TRBD2 many CSARGLAGLYEQYF TGCAGTGCTAGGGGACTAGCGGGCCTCTACGAGCAGTACTTC
TRBJ1-5 TRBV28 . many CASSHAGTTTNQPQHF TGTGCCAGCAGCCATGCGGGGACAACTACCAATCAGCCCCAGCATTTT
TRBJ2-3 TRBV7-7 TRBD2 . CASSPLAGAPTDTQYF TGTGCTAGCAGCCCTCTAGCGGGAGCCCCCACAGATACGCAGTATTTT
TRBJ2-7 TRBV4-1 TRBD1 few CASSQKDRGYEQYF TGCGCCAGCAGCCAGAAGGACAGGGGCTACGAGCAGTACTTC
TRBJ2-1 TRBV7-3 TRBD2 . CASSSIGSGLAGGNEQFF TGTGCCAGCAGCTCCATCGGATCTGGACTAGCGGGAGGCAATGAGCAGTTCTTC
TRBJ2-7 TRBV11-2 . . CASSWGVGSSYEQYF TGTGCCAGCAGCTGGGGGGTTGGGAGCTCCTACGAGCAGTACTTC
TRBJ2-7 TRBV27 TRBD2 many CASSQFGGGRSYEQYF TGTGCCAGCAGTCAATTCGGCGGGGGGAGGTCGTACGAGCAGTACTTC
TRBJ1-6 TRBV18 . . CASSPPQGGGPNSPLHF TGTGCCAGCTCACCACCGCAAGGGGGGGGTCCCAATTCACCCCTCCACTTT
TRBJ1-5 TRBV28 TRBD1 few CASSLSRAGGQPQHF TGTGCCAGCAGTCTCTCGAGGGCAGGGGGACAGCCCCAGCATTTT
TRBJ2-3 TRBV7-3 . . CASSPRAGTDTQYF TGTGCCAGCAGCCCCAGGGCGGGCACAGATACGCAGTATTTT
TRBJ2-1 TRBV6-1 . . CASSPGLREQFF TGTGCCAGCAGCCCCGGTCTGCGAGAGCAGTTCTTC
TRBJ2-2 TRBV29-1 TRBD2 . CSVEKLAGVTGELFF TGCAGCGTTGAAAAACTAGCGGGAGTCACCGGGGAGCTGTTTTTT
TRBJ1-1 TRBV11-2 . . CASKGGHTEAFF TGTGCCAGCAAGGGGGGACACACTGAAGCTTTCTTT
TRBJ2-1 TRBV6-1 TRBD2 many CASRLLAGVYNEQFF TGTGCCAGCAGACTACTAGCGGGAGTTTACAATGAGCAGTTCTTC
TRBJ1-1 TRBV29-1 . many CSVGPGGFTEAFF TGCAGCGTTGGGCCTGGTGGATTCACTGAAGCTTTCTTT
TRBJ2-7 TRBV28 TRBD1 many CASSSSIRTGVYEQYF TGTGCCAGCAGTTCCTCGATCAGGACAGGGGTTTACGAGCAGTACTTC
TRBJ1-1 TRBV11-2 . many CASSSPLEGTEAFF TGTGCCAGCAGCTCCCCCCTGGAAGGCACTGAAGCTTTCTTT
TRBJ2-1 TRBV11-2 TRBD2 many CASSLGLAESNEQFF TGTGCCAGCAGCTTAGGCCTAGCGGAGAGCAATGAGCAGTTCTTC
TRBJ2-2 TRBV12-3/TRBV12-4 TRBD2 many CASSFAGVNTGELFF TGTGCCAGCAGTTTCGCGGGAGTGAACACCGGGGAGCTGTTTTTT
TRBJ2-4 TRBV6-2/TRBV6-3 . few CASSYHFGDIQYF TGTGCCAGCAGTTACCACTTCGGGGACATTCAGTACTTC
TRBJ2-7 TRBV14 . few CASSQDPGPAQYF TGTGCCAGCAGCCAAGATCCGGGCCCCGCGCAGTACTTC
TRBJ1-1 TRBV13 . few CASSPLGENTEAFF TGCGCCAGCAGCCCATTGGGAGAGAACACTGAAGCTTTCTTT
TRBJ2-7 TRBV28 . many CASRTDEQYF TGTGCCAGCAGAACTGACGAGCAGTACTTC
TRBJ2-1 TRBV7-3 TRBD1 . CASSLKDGQGRQMVGEQFF TGTGCCAGCAGCTTAAAGGACGGACAGGGTAGGCAGATGGTTGGTGAGCAGTTCTTC
TRBJ2-1 TRBV27 . many CASSLPVVRGESNEQFF TGTGCCAGCAGTTTGCCGGTGGTGAGGGGGGAGAGCAATGAGCAGTTCTTC
TRBJ1-2 TRBV28 . . CASSSMKGYTF TGTGCCAGCAGTTCGATGAAGGGCTACACCTTC
TRBJ1-1 TRBV5-1 . many CASSRAGLNTEAFF TGCGCCAGCAGCCGGGCGGGGCTGAACACTGAAGCTTTCTTT
TRBJ2-7 TRBV20-1 . . CSARERAPSEQYF TGCAGTGCTAGAGAACGGGCCCCCTCCGAGCAGTACTTC
TRBJ2-7 TRBV29-1 . . CSVVSLGTLKREQYF TGCAGCGTTGTGTCTTTAGGGACCCTAAAGCGGGAGCAGTACTTC
TRBJ2-1 TRBV27 TRBD2 many CASSLLTSGVSSYNEQFF TGTGCCAGCAGTTTATTGACTAGCGGCGTGAGCTCCTACAATGAGCAGTTCTTC
TRBJ2-2 TRBV6-2/TRBV6-3 . . CASSSTPPYERINTGELFF TGTGCCAGCAGTTCGACTCCTCCGTACGAGCGGATCAACACCGGGGAGCTGTTTTTT
TRBJ1-1 TRBV30 . few CAWGGQGGTEAFF TGTGCCTGGGGAGGACAAGGCGGGACTGAAGCTTTCTTT
TRBJ2-7 TRBV28 TRBD1 . CASSLEGQGVSEQYF TGTGCCAGCAGTTTAGAGGGACAGGGGGTGTCCGAGCAGTACTTC
TRBJ1-1 TRBV29-1 . many CSVRQAEDTEAFF TGCAGCGTAAGACAGGCTGAGGACACTGAAGCTTTCTTT